These T cell receptor beta chains were read from a single sample in a study of OX40 agonist ivuxolimab in advanced cancers. Using immunoSEQ multiplex PCR, the repertoire was profiled, and TCRdb retains in-frame clones only, with some absent. The sample includes about 100,000 clones, 80% to 95% of them seen just once. Here the sequenced sample was CD4+ or CD8+ T cells sorted from blood, taken in a trial of the OX40 agonist ivuxolimab. These TCRs come from an adult with an advanced solid tumor such as melanoma, head and neck, liver or kidney cancer. Both conserved end residues are part of each CDR3. Each record gives: V gene, J gene, CDR3 protein.

V gene: TRBV9
J gene: TRBJ1-1
CDR3 protein: CASSVDSNTEAFF

V gene: TRBV6-5
J gene: TRBJ2-2
CDR3 protein: CASNRDRSYTGELFF

V gene: TRBV5-4
J gene: TRBJ2-7
CDR3 protein: CATSGGLAGYYEQYF

V gene: TRBV7-3
J gene: TRBJ2-5
CDR3 protein: CASSLGGYQETQYF

V gene: TRBV7-2
J gene: NA
CDR3 protein: CASSLTSASGSYEQYF

V gene: TRBV7-9
J gene: TRBJ1-5
CDR3 protein: CASSLGTGTNQPQHF

V gene: TRBV5-8
J gene: TRBJ2-5
CDR3 protein: CASTLVGKETQYF

V gene: TRBV9
J gene: TRBJ2-1
CDR3 protein: CASSVEAAPYNEQFF

V gene: TRBV28
J gene: TRBJ1-2
CDR3 protein: CASSFSRGASWYGYTF

V gene: TRBV7-9
J gene: TRBJ2-5
CDR3 protein: CASSLARTGQETQYF

V gene: TRBV5-4
J gene: TRBJ2-2
CDR3 protein: CASSSTSGRAGELFF

V gene: TRBV30
J gene: TRBJ2-3
CDR3 protein: CAWSRRGDTQYF

V gene: TRBV6-5
J gene: TRBJ2-7
CDR3 protein: CASSTAPGSYEQYF

V gene: TRBV7-3
J gene: TRBJ1-1
CDR3 protein: CASSRIPSLNTEAFF

V gene: TRBV15
J gene: TRBJ2-1
CDR3 protein: CATSRLGIGLDEQFF

V gene: TRBV5-6
J gene: TRBJ2-3
CDR3 protein: CASSLRLAGYTDTQYF

V gene: TRBV28
J gene: TRBJ2-4
CDR3 protein: CASSSPGLGLAKNIQYF

V gene: TRBV18
J gene: TRBJ2-3
CDR3 protein: CASSPLSNRGRPTDTQYF

V gene: TRBV7-2
J gene: TRBJ1-1
CDR3 protein: CASSLRSGANTEAFF

V gene: TRBV29-1
J gene: TRBJ2-7
CDR3 protein: CSGPSGSRSYEQYF

V gene: TRBV18
J gene: TRBJ2-1
CDR3 protein: CASSPGGTAYNEQFF

V gene: TRBV7-2
J gene: TRBJ2-3
CDR3 protein: CASSLGPSVTDTQYF

V gene: TRBV7-2
J gene: TRBJ2-3
CDR3 protein: CASSADNRYTQYF

V gene: TRBV4-2
J gene: TRBJ2-3
CDR3 protein: CASSQEGAASTDTQYF

V gene: TRBV4-3
J gene: TRBJ1-5
CDR3 protein: CASRSGQNNQPQHF

V gene: TRBV19
J gene: TRBJ2-4
CDR3 protein: CASSYSGQIGNIQYF

V gene: TRBV18
J gene: TRBJ2-1
CDR3 protein: CASSPRGQGPYEQFF

V gene: TRBV6-1
J gene: TRBJ2-1
CDR3 protein: CASSRAGGYNEQFF

V gene: TRBV6-6
J gene: TRBJ1-3
CDR3 protein: CASSYRQISGNTIYF

V gene: TRBV7-2
J gene: TRBJ1-2
CDR3 protein: CASTHRRTYYGYTF

V gene: TRBV5-1
J gene: TRBJ2-3
CDR3 protein: CASSSLAGATDTQYF